The rows below give T cell receptor beta chains drawn from one sample of a study of human T cells and chemical hapten exposure. Each CDR3 protein is one row after TCRdb ran MiXCR on the reads. The sample has about 120,000 distinct CDR3 sequences, around 9% seen once. Sequenced: whole blood. These receptors came from a human donor in good health. Some clones in this sample may be carry-over from other donors' samples. Both conserved end residues are part of each CDR3. Fields, in order: J gene, V gene, D gene, clone size, CDR3 DNA, CDR3 protein. A D gene is named only where the DNA matches it firmly. Rows may omit the clone size; those that give it use once, few, many or a size class.

J gene: TRBJ1-4; V gene: TRBV27; D gene: TRBD1; clone size: few; CDR3 DNA: TGTGCCAGCGGATTAACAGGGGCGAAGAATGAAAAACTGTTTTTT; CDR3 protein: CASGLTGAKNEKLFF
J gene: TRBJ2-1; V gene: TRBV6-5; D gene: NA; clone size: many; CDR3 DNA: TGTGCCAGCAGTGATTGGGGCGGAGCAGTCTCCTACAATGAGCAGTTCTTC; CDR3 protein: CASSDWGGAVSYNEQFF
J gene: TRBJ2-1; V gene: TRBV6-6; D gene: TRBD2; clone size: NA; CDR3 DNA: TGTGCCAGCAGGCGCACTAGCGGGAGGCTCAGCTCCTACAATGAGCAGTTCTTC; CDR3 protein: CASRRTSGRLSSYNEQFF
J gene: TRBJ2-5; V gene: TRBV20-1; D gene: TRBD1; clone size: NA; CDR3 DNA: TGCAGTGCTAGAGATTCGGGGACAGGGAGAAGTGAGACCCAGTACTTC; CDR3 protein: CSARDSGTGRSETQYF
J gene: TRBJ1-2; V gene: TRBV20-1; D gene: TRBD1; clone size: many; CDR3 DNA: TGCAGTGCTAGAGCTCAGGGGGCTAAGGACTATGGCTACACCTTC; CDR3 protein: CSARAQGAKDYGYTF
J gene: TRBJ2-2; V gene: TRBV7-2; D gene: NA; clone size: few; CDR3 DNA: TGTGCCAGCAGCTTATTCCAGTTAGGGGCCGGGGAGCTGTTTTTT; CDR3 protein: CASSLFQLGAGELFF
J gene: TRBJ2-7; V gene: TRBV20-1; D gene: NA; clone size: many; CDR3 DNA: TGCAGTGCTAGCAGGGGCAGCTCCTACGAGCAGTACTTC; CDR3 protein: CSASRGSSYEQYF
J gene: TRBJ2-2; V gene: TRBV5-1; D gene: NA; clone size: NA; CDR3 DNA: TGCGCCAGCAGCTTGAGCAGGGCTGGCGGGGAGCTGTTTTTT; CDR3 protein: CASSLSRAGGELFF
J gene: TRBJ1-1; V gene: TRBV27; D gene: NA; clone size: NA; CDR3 DNA: TGTGCCAGCAGTTGGGGTATAAACACTGAAGCTTTCTTT; CDR3 protein: CASSWGINTEAFF
J gene: TRBJ1-5; V gene: TRBV5-6; D gene: TRBD1; clone size: many; CDR3 DNA: TGTGCCAGCAGCTTCAAGGACAGGGGGCCGAATCAGCCCCAGCATTTT; CDR3 protein: CASSFKDRGPNQPQHF
J gene: TRBJ2-1; V gene: TRBV11-1; D gene: TRBD2; clone size: few; CDR3 DNA: TGTGCCAGCAGCTCACTAGCGGGGGGGCCGGGTGAGCAGTTCTTC; CDR3 protein: CASSSLAGGPGEQFF
J gene: TRBJ2-3; V gene: TRBV6-5; D gene: TRBD2; clone size: many; CDR3 DNA: TGTGCCAGCAGTTTTTTAGCGGGATCTAGCACAGATACGCAGTATTTT; CDR3 protein: CASSFLAGSSTDTQYF
J gene: TRBJ2-6; V gene: TRBV27; D gene: NA; clone size: many; CDR3 DNA: TGTGCCAGCAGTTCTTGGGGTAGCGCTGGGGCCAACGTCCTGACTTTC; CDR3 protein: CASSSWGSAGANVLTF
J gene: TRBJ2-1; V gene: TRBV7-9; D gene: TRBD2; clone size: NA; CDR3 DNA: TGTGCCAGCAGCTTAAAGCTAGCGGGAGAGGGCAATGAGCAGTTCTTC; CDR3 protein: CASSLKLAGEGNEQFF
J gene: TRBJ2-5; V gene: TRBV6-2/TRBV6-3; D gene: NA; clone size: few; CDR3 DNA: TGTGCCAGCAGTGACCCGTCCGGGAAGGAGACCCAGTACTTC; CDR3 protein: CASSDPSGKETQYF
J gene: TRBJ1-5; V gene: TRBV20-1; D gene: NA; clone size: many; CDR3 DNA: TGCAGTGCTAGACCCGGGGAACGCAATCAGCCCCAGCATTTT; CDR3 protein: CSARPGERNQPQHF
J gene: TRBJ1-3; V gene: TRBV27; D gene: NA; clone size: many; CDR3 DNA: TGTGCCAGCAGTTTAGCCGGACGCTCTGGAAACACCATATATTTT; CDR3 protein: CASSLAGRSGNTIYF
J gene: TRBJ2-7; V gene: TRBV12-3/TRBV12-4; D gene: TRBD2; clone size: few; CDR3 DNA: TGTGCCAGCAGTTTAGAGCGGGAGGGCGACGAGCAGTACTTC; CDR3 protein: CASSLEREGDEQYF
J gene: TRBJ1-1; V gene: TRBV27; D gene: NA; clone size: NA; CDR3 DNA: TGTGCCAGTGGGAGCGGCACTGAAGCTTTCTTT; CDR3 protein: CASGSGTEAFF
J gene: TRBJ1-1; V gene: TRBV5-1; D gene: NA; clone size: few; CDR3 DNA: TGCGCCAGCAGCTTTAAAGCAGGGACTGAAGCTTTCTTT; CDR3 protein: CASSFKAGTEAFF
J gene: TRBJ1-5; V gene: TRBV12-5; D gene: TRBD1; clone size: many; CDR3 DNA: TGTGCTAGTGGCCAGGACAGGGTGTCTCAGCCCCAGCATTTT; CDR3 protein: CASGQDRVSQPQHF
J gene: TRBJ2-7; V gene: TRBV27; D gene: NA; clone size: NA; CDR3 DNA: TGTGCCAGCAGTTTAAGCAGGGCCCTCTACGAGCAGTACTTC; CDR3 protein: CASSLSRALYEQYF
J gene: TRBJ1-6; V gene: TRBV25-1; D gene: TRBD1; clone size: many; CDR3 DNA: TGTGCCAGCAGTGATGAGACAGGGGAAGATAATTCACCCCTCCACTTT; CDR3 protein: CASSDETGEDNSPLHF
J gene: TRBJ2-3; V gene: TRBV5-1; D gene: TRBD2; clone size: NA; CDR3 DNA: TGCGCCAGCAGCCCGTTAGCGGGAGGGCCTGAAGATACGCAGTATTTT; CDR3 protein: CASSPLAGGPEDTQYF
J gene: TRBJ2-7; V gene: TRBV12-3/TRBV12-4; D gene: NA; clone size: few; CDR3 DNA: TGTGCCAGCAGTTTAGACGGGAGTTGGTCCTACGAGCAGTACTTC; CDR3 protein: CASSLDGSWSYEQYF
J gene: TRBJ2-5; V gene: TRBV20-1; D gene: NA; clone size: NA; CDR3 DNA: TGCAGTGCTAGAGAATGGGGTTGGATAGCGGAGACCCAGTACTTC; CDR3 protein: CSAREWGWIAETQYF
J gene: TRBJ2-5; V gene: TRBV5-1; D gene: TRBD2; clone size: few; CDR3 DNA: TGCGCCAGCAGCCCCCAGCCGGGACTAGCAGAAGAGACCCAGTACTTC; CDR3 protein: CASSPQPGLAEETQYF
J gene: TRBJ1-1; V gene: TRBV12-3/TRBV12-4; D gene: NA; clone size: many; CDR3 DNA: TGTGCCAGCAGTTTCAGGGGCACGAACACTGAAGCTTTCTTT; CDR3 protein: CASSFRGTNTEAFF
J gene: TRBJ2-1; V gene: TRBV9; D gene: TRBD2; clone size: NA; CDR3 DNA: TGTGCCAGCAGCGCACTCCCACTAGCGGGAGTAAATGAGCAGTTCTTC; CDR3 protein: CASSALPLAGVNEQFF
J gene: TRBJ2-1; V gene: TRBV5-1; D gene: NA; clone size: few; CDR3 DNA: TGCGCCAGCAGCGGGGACAATCCCTCCTACAATGAGCAGTTCTTC; CDR3 protein: CASSGDNPSYNEQFF
J gene: TRBJ2-7; V gene: TRBV7-9; D gene: NA; clone size: few; CDR3 DNA: TGTGCCAGCAGCCACCCGGGGAGGACGGGTGAGCAGTACTTC; CDR3 protein: CASSHPGRTGEQYF
J gene: TRBJ2-7; V gene: TRBV10-2; D gene: TRBD1; clone size: few; CDR3 DNA: TGCGCCAGCAGTGAGTCGGGACAGGGGCGGCCCTACGAGCAGTACTTC; CDR3 protein: CASSESGQGRPYEQYF
J gene: TRBJ1-5; V gene: TRBV6-1; D gene: NA; clone size: NA; CDR3 DNA: TGTGCCAGCAGTACCCGCGAGGGGATCTATAGCAATCAGCCCCAGCATTTT; CDR3 protein: CASSTREGIYSNQPQHF
J gene: TRBJ1-1; V gene: TRBV9; D gene: NA; clone size: many; CDR3 DNA: TGTGCCAGCAATCTGTGGGGGGAGAGCACTGAAGCTTTCTTT; CDR3 protein: CASNLWGESTEAFF
J gene: TRBJ2-1; V gene: TRBV7-9; D gene: TRBD1; clone size: few; CDR3 DNA: TGTGCCAGCAGGGGACAGGGCAATGAGCAGTTCTTC; CDR3 protein: CASRGQGNEQFF
J gene: TRBJ1-4; V gene: TRBV29-1; D gene: TRBD1; clone size: many; CDR3 DNA: TGCAGCGCTACAGGGGGCTCGGCAACTAATGAAAAACTGTTTTTT; CDR3 protein: CSATGGSATNEKLFF
J gene: TRBJ2-5; V gene: TRBV12-5; D gene: TRBD2; clone size: NA; CDR3 DNA: TGTGCTAGTGGTACAGCCGGGGGGTTCCAAGAGACCCAGTACTTC; CDR3 protein: CASGTAGGFQETQYF
J gene: TRBJ2-5; V gene: TRBV12-3/TRBV12-4; D gene: NA; clone size: NA; CDR3 DNA: TGTGCCAGCAGCCACAGCGGACGGGGAGCGACCCAGTACTTC; CDR3 protein: CASSHSGRGATQYF
J gene: TRBJ2-7; V gene: TRBV12-3/TRBV12-4; D gene: TRBD1; clone size: few; CDR3 DNA: TGTGCCACCGGGACAGGGAGGCACGAGCAGTACTTC; CDR3 protein: CATGTGRHEQYF
J gene: TRBJ2-3; V gene: TRBV15; D gene: TRBD2; clone size: NA; CDR3 DNA: TGTGCCACCAGGGGGAAAACGGGAGGCCAACTAGGCCCAGATACGCAGTATTTT; CDR3 protein: CATRGKTGGQLGPDTQYF
J gene: TRBJ2-7; V gene: TRBV7-2; D gene: NA; clone size: NA; CDR3 DNA: TGTGCCAGCAGCTTAGCGGTAGCGGTGGCCTACGAGCAGTACTTC; CDR3 protein: CASSLAVAVAYEQYF
J gene: TRBJ1-2; V gene: TRBV19; D gene: NA; clone size: NA; CDR3 DNA: TGTGCCACCCTAGGAGGGTACAGGGACGGGCTGGATGGCTACACCTTC; CDR3 protein: CATLGGYRDGLDGYTF
J gene: TRBJ2-7; V gene: TRBV5-1; D gene: TRBD2; clone size: many; CDR3 DNA: TGCGCCAGCAGCCCCCGGACTAGCGGGAGGGTGGATGAGCAGTACTTC; CDR3 protein: CASSPRTSGRVDEQYF
J gene: TRBJ1-2; V gene: TRBV6-5; D gene: TRBD1; clone size: many; CDR3 DNA: TGTGCCAGCAGTTTTCGGGACAGGGGGCTGTATGGCTACACCTTC; CDR3 protein: CASSFRDRGLYGYTF
J gene: TRBJ2-5; V gene: TRBV5-1; D gene: TRBD2; clone size: NA; CDR3 DNA: TGCGCCAGCAGCTTGGAGCTAGCGGGAGTAGAGACCCAGTACTTC; CDR3 protein: CASSLELAGVETQYF
J gene: TRBJ2-7; V gene: TRBV23-1; D gene: NA; clone size: NA; CDR3 DNA: TGCGCCAGCAGTCACAGGAACCGAAGGACCTACGAGCAGTACTTC; CDR3 protein: CASSHRNRRTYEQYF
J gene: TRBJ2-4; V gene: TRBV2; D gene: NA; clone size: NA; CDR3 DNA: TGTGCCAGCACCCGGAAAGGGGGGGTCTCGGGGAACATTCAGTACTTC; CDR3 protein: CASTRKGGVSGNIQYF
J gene: TRBJ1-3; V gene: TRBV7-2; D gene: NA; clone size: many; CDR3 DNA: TGTGCCAGCAGCTTACAGGCAGGGCTTGGAAACACCATATATTTT; CDR3 protein: CASSLQAGLGNTIYF